These T cell receptor beta chains were read from a single sample in a study of CD8 T cells in Susac syndrome. TCRdb re-derived calls from the immunoSEQ multiplex PCR reads in MiXCR, one entry per CDR3 protein. The data contain about 120,000 distinct CDR3 sequences, around 95% of them singletons. The sequencing sample was made of CD4+ T cells from PBMCs. The receptors shown here come from a human donor in good health. The conserved cysteine and the conserved F or W are not part of the CDR3 here.

J,V,CDR3
TRBJ2-1,TRBV7-9,ASSLTSGPRNEQF
TRBJ1-6,TRBV28,ASSSLTGSYNSPLH
TRBJ1-1,TRBV5-1,ASKENTEAF
TRBJ2-1,TRBV20-1,SARGSAGTYEQF
TRBJ2-3,TRBV7-3,ASSRSGRGSTDTQY
TRBJ2-7,TRBV4-1,ASSHRGEQY
TRBJ2-5,TRBV5-1,ASSLGALVEETQY
TRBJ2-1,TRBV12-3/TRBV12-4,ASSLARSREGDNEQF
TRBJ1-4,TRBV18,ASSSGMYEKLF
TRBJ1-2,TRBV30,AWTNGAGYT
TRBJ1-5,TRBV27,ASSLGSAQGFGQPQH
TRBJ1-6,TRBV10-3,AITHSSNSPLH
TRBJ2-6,TRBV23-1,ASRPCSGANVLT
TRBJ2-1,TRBV20-1,SASGWSSGEQF
TRBJ2-7,TRBV20-1,STRRKGHEQY
TRBJ2-7,TRBV7-2,ASSLSGNRYEQY
TRBJ2-3,TRBV11-2,ASTPEAPRDTQY
TRBJ1-2,TRBV6-6,ASSSFRRNHGYT
TRBJ2-7,TRBV4-2,ASSLSRRPAEQY
TRBJ2-1,TRBV19,ASNSPRSRPF
TRBJ1-5,TRBV6-1,ASSQRDNQPQH
TRBJ1-5,TRBV18,ASSRTQGADSNQPQH